This T cell receptor (beta chain) was sequenced in a study of blood T cell repertoires in COVID-19. Study as a whole: Acute and convalescent COVID-19 samples came from the United States, Italy and Spain. In each case, the material was cDNA or gDNA derived from T cells, B-cell-depleted T cells, or PBMCs.

Produced via immunoSEQ multiplex PCR; TCRdb's table is partial and in-frame only. Here the sample spans about 110,000 clones, 76% being singletons. Per germline, CDR1 ENHRY and CDR2 SYGVKD. This CDR3 is 16 amino acids long. Trimming took 0 bases from V and 3 from J; bases not matched to a gene: 4. The sequence derives from a woman aged 80 or older with acute or convalescent COVID-19. The chain carries TRBV10-3 and TRBJ1-1; TRBD1 matches 10 bases. The source material was peripheral blood. The CDR3 DNA reads as TGTGCCATCAGTGAGTCGACAGGGGGCCAGCACACTGAAGCTTTCTTT. Translated, it gives CAISESTGGQHTEAFF.